The source of this T cell receptor beta chain is a study of T cell responses to AZD1222 COVID-19 vaccine. Regarding the study as a whole: Spike-specific TCR breadth and depth were elevated following two AZD1222 doses. Vaccine-related CD4 TCRs covered spike, predominating at 160-218 and 743-854. Targeting of unmutated variant regions was reportedly seen in nearly half of spike-specific TCRs.

Clones were read by immunoSEQ multiplex PCR, and TCRdb kept only the in-frame ones, dropping some. The sample shows roughly 150,000 clones, around 87% of them seen only once. Trimming cost V 4 bases and J 8 bases, with 20 bases left between them. The CDR3 sequence is 16 residues long. Germline V gene lookup returns CDR1 MDHEN and CDR2 SYDVKM. This clone was detected a few times. Its antigen is currently unknown. The receptor was isolated from an adult who received the AZD1222 COVID-19 vaccine. The sample here was peripheral blood, taken 28 days after the second AZD1222 dose. The chain joins TRBV28 to TRBJ1-4, with D possibly being TRBD1 (6 bases). The CDR3 region is CASSSPTRGGVEKLFF. DNA for the CDR3: TGTGCCAGCAGTTCTCCAACGAGAGGGGGGGTCGAAAAACTGTTTTTT.